The 24 T cell receptor beta chains given below trace back to one sample, sequenced in a study of shared clonotypes between healthy human individuals. Profiling relied on immunoSEQ multiplex PCR, and the TCRdb table lists in-frame clones only, not all of them. The sample lists approximately 710,000 clones; about nine tenths were seen once. The sequenced sample was memory CD8+ T cells from PBMCs. Subset denoted: CD45RO+ cells pooled with CCR7-negative TemRA cells. The receptor source for this set is a man between 18 and 29 years old in good health. Some clones in this sample may be carry-over from other donors' samples.

The CDR3 loop is CASSYEWIGHRGYTF. The CDR3, as DNA: TGTGCCAGCAGTTACGAATGGATAGGCCACAGGGGCTACACCTTC. The chain recombines TRBV6-5 with TRBJ1-2; D might be TRBD1 (5 bases). Germline loops: CDR1 MNHEY, CDR2 SVGAGI. The V and J ends lost 2 bases and 8 bases respectively, with 18 bases between them. CDR3 length equals 15 residues.

The CDR3: CASSLVWVRGNYGYTF. Written as DNA, the CDR3 is TGTGCCAGCAGCTTAGTTTGGGTCAGGGGAAACTATGGCTACACCTTC. The chain combines TRBV7-8 with TRBJ1-2; tentative D call: TRBD1 (6 bases). The CDR3 has 16 amino acids. Germline assignment: CDR1 SGHVS and CDR2 FQNEAQ. V lost 1 base, J lost 2 bases, and 14 bases lay in between. Combining the CDR3 with reference TRBV7-8 and TRBJ1-2 gives the whole variable domain GAGVSQSPRYKVAKRGQDVALRCDPISGHVSLFWYQQALGQGPEFLTYFQNEAQLDKSGLPSDRFFAERPEGSVSTLKIQRTQQEDSAVYLCASSLVWVRGNYGYTFGSGTRLTVV.

V is TRBV4-3 and J is TRBJ1-2, with D unresolved. V gave up 0 bases and J gave up 4 bases, with 9 bases separating them. This CDR3 is 14 amino acids long. CDR1 is LGHNA, CDR2 YSLEER, per germline. The CDR3 DNA sequence: TGCGCCAGCAGCCAAGAGGTCCTCGGCTATGGCTACACCTTC. Encoded protein: CASSQEVLGYGYTF.

The chain carries TRBV27 and TRBJ2-1; D is ambiguous. Per the germline V gene, CDR1 is MNHEY and CDR2 is SMNVEV (reference sequence). The CDR3 consists of 14 residues. Trimming removed 2 bases at V and 6 bases at J, with 11 bases between. DNA of the CDR3: TGTGCCAGCAGTTTAGGGGTACCAGGCAATGAGCAGTTCTTC. This encodes CASSLGVPGNEQFF.

The rearrangement joins TRBV7-8 to TRBJ2-7, with D perhaps matching TRBD1 (6 bases). Trimming removed 0 bases at V and 4 bases at J, with 16 bases between. Looked up from germline, CDR1 is SGHVS and CDR2 is FQNEAQ. This CDR3 has 16 amino acids. CDR3 in amino acids: CASSLAPGQSGYEQYF. The CDR3 nucleotides read TGTGCCAGCAGCTTAGCACCCGGACAGTCTGGGTACGAGCAGTACTTC. The complete variable domain, with remaining parts taken from reference TRBV7-8 and TRBJ2-7, reads GAGVSQSPRYKVAKRGQDVALRCDPISGHVSLFWYQQALGQGPEFLTYFQNEAQLDKSGLPSDRFFAERPEGSVSTLKIQRTQQEDSAVYLCASSLAPGQSGYEQYFGPGTRLTVT.

The chain uses TRBV5-1 and TRBJ1-2; D is possibly TRBD1 (5 bases). The CDR3 consists of 16 residues. V was shortened by 4 bases and J by 8 bases, with 24 bases between the two germline ends. Germline CDR1 reads SGHRS; CDR2 reads YFSETQ. The CDR3 is CASSDGDQFPLPGYTF. The DNA for the CDR3 is TGCGCCAGCAGCGACGGGGACCAATTCCCCCTGCCGGGCTACACCTTC.

This clone has just a few counts. The chain couples TRBV2 to TRBJ1-5; possible D gene TRBD1, 6 bases. This CDR3 is 15 amino acids long. Germline CDR1 reads SNHLY; CDR2 reads FYNNEI. V lost 1 base and J 6 bases, leaving 13 bases between the germline ends. The CDR3 DNA sequence: TGTGCCAGCAGTGAAGGGACAGCCTACGGTCAGCCCCAGCATTTT. It specifies CASSEGTAYGQPQHF.

The chain combines TRBV5-8 with TRBJ2-1, with D perhaps TRBD1 (6 bases). From germline, CDR1 is SGHTS and CDR2 YDEGEE. Trimming removed 2 bases at V and 3 bases at J, with 12 bases between. CDR3 length equals 15 residues. CDR3 bases: TGTGCCAGCAGCTTTTTAGGGGGAATCTACAATGAGCAGTTCTTC. It yields the protein CASSFLGGIYNEQFF.

The chain couples TRBV7-9 to TRBJ2-7; D gene uncertain. Trimming removed 3 bases at V and 2 bases at J, with 5 bases between. This CDR3 has 12 residues. Germline lookup yields CDR1 SEHNR and CDR2 FQNEAQ (reference sequence). CDR3 nucleotide sequence: TGTGCCAGCAGCTTTCTGGCCTACGAGCAGTACTTC. Amino acids: CASSFLAYEQYF.

The chain is built from TRBV14 and TRBJ2-7; tentatively, D is TRBD1 (5 bases). Germline CDR1 reads SGHDN; CDR2 reads FVKESK. V was shortened by 0 bases and J by 2 bases, with 14 bases between the two germline ends. CDR3 length: 16 amino acids. DNA of the CDR3: TGTGCCAGCAGCCAAGATAGGGGCAATAGCCCCTACGAGCAGTACTTC. Protein: CASSQDRGNSPYEQYF.

The chain employs TRBV29-1 and TRBJ2-1; possibly TRBD1 for D (7 bases). Germline assignment: CDR1 SQVTM and CDR2 ANQGSEA. There are 16 residues in the CDR3. V gave up 4 bases and J gave up 9 bases, with 25 bases separating them. CDR3 coding DNA: TGCAGCGTTGCTTATGTGGCAGGGGGGTTTAGGAGTGAGCAGTTCTTC. This encodes CSVAYVAGGFRSEQFF.

The chain uses TRBV11-2 and TRBJ2-7, with 9 bases matching TRBD2. Germline CDR1 is SGHAT and CDR2 is FQNNGV. This CDR3 has 14 amino acids. V shed 6 bases and J 4 bases; nucleotides not matched to a gene: 7. CDR3: CASSYSGSVYEQYF. CDR3 coding DNA: TGTGCCAGCAGTTATAGCGGGAGTGTTTACGAGCAGTACTTC.

The J gene is TRBJ1-2, the V gene TRBV4-1, with 9 positions matching TRBD1. The ends lost 6 bases at V and 7 bases at J; junction bases unmatched: 18. The CDR3 contains 17 residues. In germline, CDR1 is MGHRA, CDR2 YSYEKL. The CDR3 DNA follows: TGCGCCAGCAGGGATGCCGGGACAGGGTGGTCTAAAGGTGGCTACACCTTC. This gives the protein CASRDAGTGWSKGGYTF.

The chain is built from TRBV10-3 and TRBJ2-5, with 7 bases lining up with TRBD2. The CDR3 loop spans 16 amino acids. V gave up 4 bases and J gave up 4 bases; unmatched junction bases: 12. The V gene's germline CDR1 is ENHRY and CDR2 SYGVKD. The CDR3 DNA reads TGTGCCATCAGTGTTGCGGGGGACCCTTATGGAGAGACCCAGTACTTC. Protein product: CAISVAGDPYGETQYF.

Concerning this clone itself: The DNA is left out, because the CDR3 cannot be placed on it with certainty; the CDR3 is given as TCRdb lists it. The CDR3 region is CASSFGAGYLSGTEAFF. This chain joins TRBV7-9 and TRBJ1-1. The CDR3 has 17 residues if both end residues are counted. Germline values: CDR1 SEHNR, CDR2 FQNEAQ (reference sequence).

The chain carries TRBV27 and TRBJ2-7, with no clear D. This CDR3 contains 13 residues. Germline V lookup: CDR1 MNHEY, CDR2 SMNVEV (reference sequence). V was cut by 3 bases and J by 0 bases, with 6 bases left in between. This CDR3 reads CASSLTYSYEQYF. In nucleotides, the CDR3 is TGTGCCAGCAGTTTGACATACTCCTACGAGCAGTACTTC.

The gene calls are TRBV6-1 and TRBJ2-7; D call uncertain. V was cut by 8 bases and J by 2 bases, with 13 bases left in between. CDR3 length: 13 amino acids. Per germline, CDR1 MNHNS and CDR2 SASEGT. As DNA, the CDR3 is TGTGCCAGCGCGTTTGGGCCGCCCTACGAGCAGTACTTC. This gives the protein CASAFGPPYEQYF.

This clone has just a few counts. This chain joins TRBV7-9 and TRBJ2-7, with TRBD2 matching 9 bases. Trimming removed 5 bases from V and 3 bases from J; junction bases left unmatched: 8. Germline V lookup: CDR1 SEHNR, CDR2 FQNEAQ (reference sequence). The CDR3 runs to 15 residues. The CDR3 DNA follows: TGTGCCAGCAGCCCCCGACTAGCGGTTAGCTACGAGCAGTACTTC. The encoded protein is CASSPRLAVSYEQYF. Complete variable domain (other parts from reference TRBV7-9 and TRBJ2-7): DTGVSQNPRHKITKRGQNVTFRCDPISEHNRLYWYRQTLGQGPEFLTYFQNEAQLEKSRLLSDRFSAERPKGSFSTLEIQRTEQGDSAMYLCASSPRLAVSYEQYFGPGTRLTVT.

J is TRBJ2-5 and V is TRBV5-6; D not certain. Trimming took 2 bases from V and 1 from J, leaving 6 bases between them. The length of the CDR3 is 13 residues. CDR1 and CDR2 (germline): SGHDT, YYEEEE. CDR3 residues: CASSLNSQETQYF. The CDR3 bases are TGTGCCAGCAGCTTAAACAGCCAAGAGACCCAGTACTTC. Complete variable domain (other parts from reference TRBV5-6 and TRBJ2-5): DAGVTQSPTHLIKTRGQQVTLRCSPKSGHDTVSWYQQALGQGPQFIFQYYEEEERQRGNFPDRFSGHQFPNYSSELNVNALLLGDSALYLCASSLNSQETQYFGPGTRLLVL.

The V and J genes are TRBV4-1 and TRBJ1-5; the D gene is possibly TRBD1 (5 bases). The CDR3 contains 16 residues. V was pared by 4 bases and J by 4 bases, with 17 bases between. Germline V CDR1 and CDR2: MGHRA, YSYEKL. The CDR3 region is CASSLGRARGNQPQHF. Written as DNA, the CDR3 is TGCGCCAGCAGCCTTGGTCGCGCTCGGGGGAATCAGCCCCAGCATTTT.

This chain connects TRBV23-1 to TRBJ2-6; D might be TRBD1 or TRBD2, each matching 5 bases. TRBV23-1 is assigned to the ORF class and has an uncertain function. The CDR3 extends over 20 amino acids. Trimming removed 3 bases at V and 0 bases at J, with 21 bases between. In DNA, the CDR3 is TGCGCCAGCAGTCATTGGGTAATAGGGACGTCCGACTCTGGGGCCAACGTCCTGACTTTC. As protein: CASSHWVIGTSDSGANVLTF.

The chain couples TRBV5-1 to TRBJ2-7, with 8 bases that match TRBD2. The CDR3 has 15 amino acids. V gave up 4 bases and J gave up 3 bases; unmatched junction bases: 9. Germline CDR1 and CDR2: SGHRS and YFSETQ. The CDR3 here is CASSPAGGVRYEQYF. The DNA for the CDR3 is TGCGCCAGCAGCCCCGCCGGGGGGGTTCGCTACGAGCAGTACTTC.

This chain links TRBV27 with TRBJ2-1; D tentatively reads TRBD1 or TRBD2 (5 bases each). Germline V gene lookup returns CDR1 MNHEY and CDR2 SMNVEV (reference sequence). The germline V and J ends were trimmed by 6 bases and 9 bases, with 9 bases remaining between them. The CDR3 covers 11 residues. CDR3 sequence reads: CASSWGPEQFF. The DNA of the CDR3 is TGTGCCAGCAGCTGGGGACCTGAGCAGTTCTTC.

In this sample, this clone turned up once. Here the CDR3 reads CASSFARGGTGELFF. The CDR3, as DNA: TGTGCCAGCAGCTTTGCCCGGGGCGGCACCGGGGAGCTGTTTTTT. The chain joins TRBV5-4 to TRBJ2-2; D may be TRBD1 or TRBD2 (5 bases each). The V end was cut by 2 bases, the J end by 4 bases, with 12 bases between. The CDR3 spans 15 residues. Germline V gene data show CDR1 as SGHNT and CDR2 as YYREEE (reference sequence).